The 8 T cell receptor beta chains in this list originate from one sample, sequenced in a study of T cell changes during pregnancy in multiple sclerosis. The data were produced by immunoSEQ multiplex PCR, yet TCRdb's version contains in-frame clones alone and is incomplete. Among 40,000 to 55,000 clones listed, approximately 88% were seen once. The source material was CD4+ T cells from peripheral blood mononuclear cells, sampled in the first trimester of pregnancy. The receptors stem from a female donor with multiple sclerosis, enrolled in a pregnancy study.

The J gene is TRBJ2-7, the V gene TRBV19; 12 bases line up with TRBD1. The CDR3 length is 17 residues. Losses at the gene ends were 5 bases for V and 3 bases for J; bases not matched to a gene: 11. Germline CDR1 reads LNHDA; CDR2 reads SQIVND (reference sequence). The CDR3 DNA follows: TGTGCCAGTAGTCCCCGGGACAGGGGGCGTGGAAGCTACGAGCAGTACTTC. This sequence encodes CASSPRDRGRGSYEQYF.

The chain combines TRBV9 with TRBJ1-1; TRBD1 matches at 9 bases. This CDR3 has 17 residues. With 0 bases clipped from V and 1 base from J, the junction kept 7 bases outside the gene matches. Per the germline V gene, CDR1 is SGDLS and CDR2 is YYNGEE. The CDR3 sequence is CASSVEGLTGGNTEAFF. CDR3 nucleotide sequence: TGTGCCAGCAGCGTAGAGGGCCTGACAGGGGGGAACACTGAAGCTTTCTTT.

The rearrangement uses TRBV5-4 and TRBJ2-1; the match to TRBD1 covers 8 bases. V lost 5 bases to trimming and J lost 7 bases; unmatched junction nucleotides: 11. This CDR3 spans 15 amino acids. Germline assignment: CDR1 SGHNT and CDR2 YYREEE (reference sequence). CDR3 DNA sequence: TGTGCCAGCAGACCGGGACAGGTGGGTTTAAATGAGCAGTTCTTC. Its protein is CASRPGQVGLNEQFF.

The chain combines TRBV27 with TRBJ1-1, with D perhaps TRBD1 (5 bases). Germline values: CDR1 MNHEY, CDR2 SMNVEV (reference sequence). The CDR3 is made up of 17 amino acids. V was clipped by 5 bases and J by 4 bases, with 23 bases between them. CDR3 coding DNA: TGTGCCAGCAGTCGATTCCTGCAACGGGGGGTTGGCACTGAAGCTTTCTTT. Protein product: CASSRFLQRGVGTEAFF.

The rearrangement uses TRBV6-1 and TRBJ2-5; the match to TRBD2 covers 9 bases. This CDR3 is 18 amino acids long. The V segment lost 1 base and the J segment 5 bases; nucleotides outside the gene matches: 14. The germline CDR1 and CDR2 sequences are MNHNS and SASEGT. In DNA, the CDR3 is TGTGCCAGCAGTGAAGGGACGTCTAGCGGGACTTCTCGGGAGACCCAGTACTTC. Protein sequence: CASSEGTSSGTSRETQYF.

V gene TRBV4-2 combines with J gene TRBJ2-1, with 10 bases matching TRBD2. The CDR3 totals 16 residues. After removal of 0 bases from V and 8 bases from J, the junction contained 7 bases not matched to a gene. Germline lookup yields CDR1 LGHNA and CDR2 YNFKEQ. The CDR3 nucleotides read TGTGCCAGCAGCCAAGATCTAGCGGGAGTGAGGGATGAGCAGTTCTTC. Translated: CASSQDLAGVRDEQFF.

The rearrangement joins TRBV9 to TRBJ2-3; TRBD2 matches at 10 bases. Germline values: CDR1 SGDLS, CDR2 YYNGEE. The CDR3 spans 16 residues. With 2 bases clipped from V and 1 base from J, the junction kept 4 bases outside the gene matches. The CDR3 DNA is TGTGCCAGCAGCGTCCTAGCGGGAGATCGCACAGATACGCAGTATTTT. It encodes CASSVLAGDRTDTQYF.

This clone showed up just once. V gene TRBV27 combines with J gene TRBJ2-2; TRBD2 matches 10 bases. Trimming took 6 bases from V and 6 from J; bases not matched to a gene: 19. CDR1 and CDR2 (germline): MNHEY, SMNVEV (reference sequence). CDR3 size: 19 residues. The CDR3 nucleotides are TGTGCCAGCAGACCTAATTTGGGTTCTAGCGGGAGCTCTTCCGGGGAGCTGTTTTTT. Translating gives CASRPNLGSSGSSSGELFF.